The rows below give T cell receptor beta chains drawn from one sample of a study of OX40 agonist ivuxolimab in advanced cancers. Profiling relied on immunoSEQ multiplex PCR, and the TCRdb table lists in-frame clones only, not all of them. The sample lists around 21,000 clones, around 70% occurring once. Here the sequenced sample was CD4+ or CD8+ T cells sorted from blood, taken in a trial of the OX40 agonist ivuxolimab. All receptors come from an adult with an advanced solid tumor such as melanoma, head and neck, liver or kidney cancer. The CDR3 runs from the conserved cysteine through the conserved F or W. D genes are given only for firm matches. Clone size is stated in some rows and not others, as once, few, many or a class when expanded.

TGTGCCATCAGTGATGAGGGGCGAGTGGATTCGGAAAAACTGTTTTTT,CAISDEGRVDSEKLFF,TRBV10-3,TRBJ1-4,.,.
TGTGCCAGCAGTGAATGGATGGGGACTACCGACAATGAGCAGTTCTTC,CASSEWMGTTDNEQFF,TRBV25-1,TRBJ2-1,.,TRBD2
TGCGCCAGCACTCAATGGGGATCAAACTATGGCTACACCTTC,CASTQWGSNYGYTF,TRBV4-1,TRBJ1-2,.,.
TGTGCCAGCAGTTTGGTCGGGGTGAGGGCAGATACGCAGTATTTT,CASSLVGVRADTQYF,TRBV27,TRBJ2-3,.,.
TGCGCCAGCAGTCCCGGGACAGGGGATACCTACGAGCAGTACTTC,CASSPGTGDTYEQYF,TRBV10-1,TRBJ2-7,.,TRBD1
TGTGCCAGCAGCCTGGTGGGGAGCTGGTACGAGCAGTACTTC,CASSLVGSWYEQYF,TRBV5-6,TRBJ2-7,few,.
TGTGCCAGCAGTCAGGCCGGCTTTGAAGCTTTCTTT,CASSQAGFEAFF,TRBV7-9,TRBJ1-1,.,.
TGCAGCGTTGAAGCCTTGGACAGCATGAACACTGAAGCTTTCTTT,CSVEALDSMNTEAFF,TRBV29-1,TRBJ1-1,.,.
TGTGCCAGTAGAATAGATCAGGGGTACACCGGGGAGCTGTTTTTT,CASRIDQGYTGELFF,TRBV19,TRBJ2-2,.,.
TGTGCCAGCAGTTTACTCCAGGGAGATACGCAGTATTTT,CASSLLQGDTQYF,TRBV27,TRBJ2-3,.,.
TGTGCCAGCAGCTCCCCCGGCAGCACCTACGAGCAGTACTTC,CASSSPGSTYEQYF,TRBV13,TRBJ2-7,.,.
TGTGCCAGCAGTTTATACGAGAACACTGAAGCTTTCTTT,CASSLYENTEAFF,TRBV28,TRBJ1-1,.,.
TGTGCCAGCAGTTACTCGGGACCGATAACCTACGAGCAGTACTTC,CASSYSGPITYEQYF,TRBV6-5,TRBJ2-7,.,.
TGTGCCAGCATTGGCCGGGACAGGAGCACCTACGAGCAGTACTTC,CASIGRDRSTYEQYF,TRBV6-6,TRBJ2-7,.,TRBD1
TGTGCCAGCAGCGAGGGACAGGCCTCTCTAACCTACGAGCAGTACTTC,CASSEGQASLTYEQYF,TRBV7-2,TRBJ2-7,once,TRBD1
TGTGCCACCAGCAGAGATCGGGGGGGATCCTACGAGCAGTACTTC,CATSRDRGGSYEQYF,TRBV15,TRBJ2-7,medium-sized,TRBD2
TGTGCCAGCAGCACAAGACTCGATGAAGCTTTCTTT,CASSTRLDEAFF,TRBV11-2,TRBJ1-1,once,.
TGCGCCAGCAGCCAAACCCACCCAACTAATGAAAAACTGTTTTTT,CASSQTHPTNEKLFF,TRBV4-1,TRBJ1-4,.,.
TGTGCCAGCAGCTTAGCATCCGGGACAGGGGGCTATGAGCAGTTCTTC,CASSLASGTGGYEQFF,TRBV11-2,TRBJ2-1,.,TRBD1
TGTGCCAGCAGCTTGCTGACAGGGGGCAGAAATGAGCAGTTCTTC,CASSLLTGGRNEQFF,TRBV5-4,TRBJ2-1,few,TRBD1
TGTGCCAGCAGTGACCTCCGGACTAGCGGAACCTACGAGCAGTACTTC,CASSDLRTSGTYEQYF,TRBV2,TRBJ2-7,large,TRBD2
TGTGCCAGCAGCCTTCAGGGGCCCGGTTTGGGCACCTACGAGCAGTACTTC,CASSLQGPGLGTYEQYF,TRBV5-8,TRBJ2-7,.,.
TGTGCCAGCAGTTTAGTGTCAGAGACCTACGAGCAGTACTTC,CASSLVSETYEQYF,TRBV28,TRBJ2-7,.,.
TGTGCCAGCAGCTCTCCCCTTATTTGGGAGTACACCGGGGAGCTGTTTTTT,CASSSPLIWEYTGELFF,TRBV11-2,TRBJ2-2,few,.
TGTGCCACCAGCAGCCGTGGACAGCTCCTCAATCAGCCCCAGCATTTT,CATSSRGQLLNQPQHF,TRBV15,TRBJ1-5,.,.
TGTGCCAGCAGCTTCGGCGGGGGGGCCCGCAATGAGCAGTTCTTC,CASSFGGGARNEQFF,TRBV7-8,TRBJ2-1,.,TRBD2
TGTGCCAGTAGGGCAGTGCCTAATGAGTATGGCTACACCTTC,CASRAVPNEYGYTF,TRBV19,TRBJ1-2,few,.
TGTGCCAGCAGCTGGGGACGGGCCAACGTCCTGACTTTC,CASSWGRANVLTF,TRBV5-4,TRBJ2-6,.,.
TGTGCCAGCAGTGACAGGTTTCTAACGCCGGCCCGCCCTAACTATGGCTACACCTTC,CASSDRFLTPARPNYGYTF,TRBV2,TRBJ1-2,.,.
TGTGCCAGCAGGCCCGGGACAGGGCCTTCCTACGAGCAGTACTTC,CASRPGTGPSYEQYF,TRBV6-5,TRBJ2-7,.,TRBD1
TGTGCCAGCAGTGACACGACTAGCGGGTATCCCTACAATGAGCAGTTCTTC,CASSDTTSGYPYNEQFF,TRBV25-1,TRBJ2-1,.,TRBD2
TGTGCCAGCAGGTCGGGGGGGCCGGGAGGCTATGGCTACACCTTC,CASRSGGPGGYGYTF,TRBV5-4,TRBJ1-2,.,.
TGTGCCAGCAGTGAACCGGGAGGGCCTGGCGAGCAGTACTTC,CASSEPGGPGEQYF,TRBV6-5,TRBJ2-7,.,TRBD2
TGTGCCAGCAGTTACTCGGGGACCCGGGAGACCCAGTACTTC,CASSYSGTRETQYF,TRBV6-5,TRBJ2-5,.,.
TGCGCCAGCAGCTTGGCCGGGAGCACCGGGGAGCTGTTTTTT,CASSLAGSTGELFF,TRBV5-1,TRBJ2-2,.,.
TGTGCCTGCACAAGGAGCGGGACATACAATGAGCAGTTCTTC,CACTRSGTYNEQFF,TRBV30,TRBJ2-1,few,.
TGTGCCAGCAGGGGGGCGGGGGAGCAGTTCTTC,CASRGAGEQFF,TRBV2,TRBJ2-1,.,.
TGTGCCAGCAGCTACGGACAGGGACTCAATCAGCCCCAGCATTTT,CASSYGQGLNQPQHF,TRBV5-6,TRBJ1-5,.,TRBD1
TGCAGCGTTGGCGCTAGTGGGGTTGAGCAGTTCTTC,CSVGASGVEQFF,TRBV29-1,TRBJ2-1,.,.
TGTGCCAGCAGTTTAAACCCGGGGCACACTGAAGCTTTCTTT,CASSLNPGHTEAFF,TRBV27,TRBJ1-1,.,.
TGTGCCAGCAGCTTAGACCCAGGGTCCTACGAGCAGTACTTC,CASSLDPGSYEQYF,TRBV7-9,TRBJ2-7,.,.
TGTGCCAGCGCCGAAGTGGGCCTCTACGAGCAGTACTTC,CASAEVGLYEQYF,TRBV18,TRBJ2-7,few,.